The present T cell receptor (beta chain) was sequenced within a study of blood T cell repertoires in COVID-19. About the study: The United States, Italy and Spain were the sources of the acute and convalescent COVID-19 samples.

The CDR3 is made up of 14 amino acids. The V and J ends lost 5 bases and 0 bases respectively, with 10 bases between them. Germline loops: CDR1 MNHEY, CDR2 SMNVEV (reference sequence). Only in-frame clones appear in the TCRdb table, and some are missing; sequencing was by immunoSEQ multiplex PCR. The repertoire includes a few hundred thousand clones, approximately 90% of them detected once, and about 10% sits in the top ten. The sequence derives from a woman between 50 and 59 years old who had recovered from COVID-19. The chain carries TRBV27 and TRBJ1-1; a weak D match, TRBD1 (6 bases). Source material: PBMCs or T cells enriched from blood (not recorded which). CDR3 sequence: CASSQGQMNTEAFF. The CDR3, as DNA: TGTGCCAGCAGTCAGGGGCAGATGAACACTGAAGCTTTCTTT.